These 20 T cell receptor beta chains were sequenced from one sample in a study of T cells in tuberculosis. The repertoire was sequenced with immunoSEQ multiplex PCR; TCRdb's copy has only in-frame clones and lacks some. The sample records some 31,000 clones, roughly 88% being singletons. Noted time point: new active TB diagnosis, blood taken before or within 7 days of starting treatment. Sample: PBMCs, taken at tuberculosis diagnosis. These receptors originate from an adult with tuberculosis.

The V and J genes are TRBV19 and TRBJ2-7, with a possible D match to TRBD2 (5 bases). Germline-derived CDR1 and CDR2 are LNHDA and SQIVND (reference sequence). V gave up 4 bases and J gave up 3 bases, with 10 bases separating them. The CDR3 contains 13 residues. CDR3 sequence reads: CASSKTGSYEQYF. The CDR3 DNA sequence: TGTGCCAGTAGTAAAACGGGAAGCTACGAGCAGTACTTC. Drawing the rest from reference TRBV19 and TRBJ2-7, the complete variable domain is DGGITQSPKYLFRKEGQNVTLSCEQNLNHDAMYWYRQDPGQGLRLIYYSQIVNDFQKGDIAEGYSVSREKKESFPLTVTSAQKNPTAFYLCASSKTGSYEQYFGPGTRLTVT.

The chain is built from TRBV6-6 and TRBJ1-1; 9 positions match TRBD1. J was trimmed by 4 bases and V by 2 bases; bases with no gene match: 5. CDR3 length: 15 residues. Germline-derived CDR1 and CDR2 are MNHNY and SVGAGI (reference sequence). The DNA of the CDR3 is TGTGCCAGCAGTTACGGGACAGGGCCAGCCACTGAAGCTTTCTTT. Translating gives CASSYGTGPATEAFF.

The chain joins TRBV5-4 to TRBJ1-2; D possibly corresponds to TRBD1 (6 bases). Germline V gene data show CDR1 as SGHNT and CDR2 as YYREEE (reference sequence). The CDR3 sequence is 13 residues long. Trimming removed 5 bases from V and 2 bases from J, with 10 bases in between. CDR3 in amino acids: CASRQTGNYGYTF. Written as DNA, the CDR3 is TGTGCCAGCAGACAAACAGGGAACTATGGCTACACCTTC.

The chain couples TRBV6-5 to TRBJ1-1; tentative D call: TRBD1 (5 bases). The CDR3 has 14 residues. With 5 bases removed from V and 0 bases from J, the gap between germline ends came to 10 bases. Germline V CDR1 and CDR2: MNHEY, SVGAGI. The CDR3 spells CASSQQALNTEAFF. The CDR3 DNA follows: TGTGCCAGCAGTCAACAGGCCTTGAACACTGAAGCTTTCTTT.

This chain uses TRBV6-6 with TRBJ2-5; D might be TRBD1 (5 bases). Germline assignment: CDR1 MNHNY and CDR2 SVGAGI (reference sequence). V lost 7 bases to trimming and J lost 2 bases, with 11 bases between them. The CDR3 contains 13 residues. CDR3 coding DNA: TGTGCCAGCACCCAGGGTGGGCAAGAGACCCAGTACTTC. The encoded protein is CASTQGGQETQYF.

CDR3 coding DNA: TGTGCCAGCAGCCCCTTGGGGGGGGTTAACACCGGGGAGCTGTTTTTT. Translating gives CASSPLGGVNTGELFF. The gene calls are TRBV7-9 and TRBJ2-2; 7 positions match TRBD2. The CDR3 has 16 amino acids. The V and J ends lost 5 bases and 2 bases, in that order; junction bases with no gene match: 8. Germline lookup yields CDR1 SEHNR and CDR2 FQNEAQ (reference sequence).

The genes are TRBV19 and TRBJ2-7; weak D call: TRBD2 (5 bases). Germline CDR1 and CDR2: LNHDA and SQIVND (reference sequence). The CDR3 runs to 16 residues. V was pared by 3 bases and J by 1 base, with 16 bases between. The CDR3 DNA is TGTGCCAGTAGTATTGGGATCCCGGAGGAATCCTACGAGCAGTACTTC. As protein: CASSIGIPEESYEQYF.

The CDR3 region has the DNA TGTGCCAGCAGACTCGGGACAGGGACGGGGAATTCACCCCTCCACTTT. This translates into CASRLGTGTGNSPLHF. The rearrangement uses TRBV28 and TRBJ1-6, with 9 bases fitting TRBD1. The CDR3 loop spans 16 amino acids. Germline CDR1 and CDR2: MDHEN and SYDVKM. Trimming at V came to 6 bases and at J to 7 bases, leaving 10 bases not matched to a gene.

The CDR3 DNA reads as TGTGCCAGTAAGGGGATTGCAACTAATGAAAAACTGTTTTTT. Translating it yields CASKGIATNEKLFF. This chain links TRBV19 with TRBJ1-4; D may be TRBD1 (5 bases). The CDR3 runs 14 residues. CDR1 and CDR2 (germline): LNHDA, SQIVND (reference sequence). Trimming pared 7 bases from V and 0 bases from J, leaving 9 bases between. Full variable domain (missing parts from reference TRBV19 and TRBJ1-4): DGGITQSPKYLFRKEGQNVTLSCEQNLNHDAMYWYRQDPGQGLRLIYYSQIVNDFQKGDIAEGYSVSREKKESFPLTVTSAQKNPTAFYLCASKGIATNEKLFFGSGTQLSVL.

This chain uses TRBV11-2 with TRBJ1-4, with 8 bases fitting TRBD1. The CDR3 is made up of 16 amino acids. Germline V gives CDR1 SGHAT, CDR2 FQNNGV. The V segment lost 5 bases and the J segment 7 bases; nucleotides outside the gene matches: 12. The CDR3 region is CASSQGTGLRSEKLFF. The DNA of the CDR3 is TGTGCCAGCAGCCAAGGGACAGGACTAAGGAGTGAAAAACTGTTTTTT.

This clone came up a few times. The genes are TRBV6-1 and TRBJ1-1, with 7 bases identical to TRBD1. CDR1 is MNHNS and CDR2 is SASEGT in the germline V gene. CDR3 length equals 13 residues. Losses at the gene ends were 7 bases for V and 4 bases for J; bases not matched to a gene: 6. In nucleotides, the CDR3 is TGTGCCAGCACTACAGGGGAGGCCACTGAAGCTTTCTTT. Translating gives CASTTGEATEAFF.

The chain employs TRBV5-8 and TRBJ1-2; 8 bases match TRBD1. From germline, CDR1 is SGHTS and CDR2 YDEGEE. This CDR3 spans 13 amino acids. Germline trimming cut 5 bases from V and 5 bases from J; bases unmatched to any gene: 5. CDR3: CASSPQGVYGYTF. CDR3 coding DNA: TGTGCCAGCAGTCCACAGGGGGTTTATGGCTACACCTTC.

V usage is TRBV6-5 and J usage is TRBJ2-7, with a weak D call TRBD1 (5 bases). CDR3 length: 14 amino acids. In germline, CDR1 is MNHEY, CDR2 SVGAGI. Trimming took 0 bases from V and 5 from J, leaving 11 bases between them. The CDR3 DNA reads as TGTGCCAGCAGTTACTCAGGGGATCTCGACGAGCAGTACTTC. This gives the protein CASSYSGDLDEQYF.

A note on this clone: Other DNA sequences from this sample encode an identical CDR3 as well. In DNA form, the CDR3 reads TGTGCCAGCAGCCAGGAATGGACGGGGGGAACTGAGCAGTTCTTC. Protein: CASSQEWTGGTEQFF. The rearrangement uses TRBV27 and TRBJ2-1, with 7 bases aligning to TRBD2. The CDR3 sequence is 15 residues long. Germline V lookup: CDR1 MNHEY, CDR2 SMNVEV (reference sequence). J was trimmed by 9 bases and V by 6 bases; bases with no gene match: 14.

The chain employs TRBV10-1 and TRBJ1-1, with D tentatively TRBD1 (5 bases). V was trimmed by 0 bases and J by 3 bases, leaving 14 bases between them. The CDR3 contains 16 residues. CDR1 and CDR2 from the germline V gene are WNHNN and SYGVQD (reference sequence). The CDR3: CASSESGRSGDTEAFF. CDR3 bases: TGCGCCAGCAGTGAGTCGGGGCGATCTGGGGACACTGAAGCTTTCTTT.

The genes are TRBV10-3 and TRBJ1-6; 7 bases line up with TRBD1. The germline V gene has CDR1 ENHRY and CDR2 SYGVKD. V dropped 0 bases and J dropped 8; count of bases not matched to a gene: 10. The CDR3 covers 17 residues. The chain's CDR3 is CAISESRVDRTHSPLHF. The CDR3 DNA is TGTGCCATCAGTGAGTCTCGGGTGGACAGGACCCATTCACCCCTCCACTTT.

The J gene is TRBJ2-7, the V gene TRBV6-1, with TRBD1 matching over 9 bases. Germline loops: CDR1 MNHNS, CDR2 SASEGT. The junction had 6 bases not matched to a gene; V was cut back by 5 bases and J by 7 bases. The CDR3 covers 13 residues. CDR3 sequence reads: CASSRDRAGEQYF. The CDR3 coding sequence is TGTGCCAGCAGTCGGGACAGGGCAGGGGAGCAGTACTTC.

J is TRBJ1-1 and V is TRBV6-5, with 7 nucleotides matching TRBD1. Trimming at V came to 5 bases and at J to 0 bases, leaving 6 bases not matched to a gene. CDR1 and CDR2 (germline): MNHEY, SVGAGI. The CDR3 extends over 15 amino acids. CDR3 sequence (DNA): TGTGCCAGCAGTCCGCTCGGACAGGTGAACACTGAAGCTTTCTTT. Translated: CASSPLGQVNTEAFF.

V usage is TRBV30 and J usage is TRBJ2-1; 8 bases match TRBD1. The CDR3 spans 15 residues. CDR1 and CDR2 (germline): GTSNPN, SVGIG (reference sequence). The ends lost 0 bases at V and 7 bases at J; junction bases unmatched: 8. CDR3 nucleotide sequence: TGTGCCTGGAGTGTAGGACAGGGCAGGCGAAATGAGCAGTTCTTC. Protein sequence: CAWSVGQGRRNEQFF.

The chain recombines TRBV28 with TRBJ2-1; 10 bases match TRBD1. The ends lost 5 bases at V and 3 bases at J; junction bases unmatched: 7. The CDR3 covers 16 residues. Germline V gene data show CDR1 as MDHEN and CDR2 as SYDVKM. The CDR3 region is CASSQPWTGGYNEQFF. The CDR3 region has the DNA TGTGCCAGCAGTCAGCCTTGGACAGGGGGCTACAATGAGCAGTTCTTC.